Following are 2 T cell receptor beta chains from one sample sequenced in a study of blood T cell repertoires in COVID-19. Sequencing was performed with immunoSEQ multiplex PCR; in TCRdb, only in-frame clones are kept and a portion is missing. The data hold almost 300,000 clones, with about 90% observed a single time. Sequencing was done on a sample of peripheral blood. The source is a woman between 25 and 40 years old with COVID-19, enrolled during active disease.

The chain carries TRBV6-5 and TRBJ2-5; D ambiguous. This CDR3 has 15 amino acids. The V end lost 2 bases, the J end lost 5 bases, and 15 bases lay between the germline ends. Per the germline V gene, CDR1 is MNHEY and CDR2 is SVGAGI. The CDR3 region is CASSYDFSTGETQYF. The CDR3 DNA is TGTGCCAGCAGTTACGACTTCAGTACCGGCGAGACCCAGTACTTC.

The chain employs TRBV30 and TRBJ1-1, with a weak D call TRBD1 (6 bases). This CDR3 is built from 12 residues. Germline CDR1 and CDR2: GTSNPN and SVGIG (reference sequence). The ends were cut back, 3 bases at V and 8 bases at J, with 13 bases in the middle. CDR3 sequence (DNA): TGTGCCTGGAGCACCTGGGGGCCCGAAGCTTTCTTT. Translating gives CAWSTWGPEAFF.